This passage covers 11 T cell receptor beta chains from one sample sequenced in a study of T cell responses to AZD1222 COVID-19 vaccine. The method was immunoSEQ multiplex PCR; TCRdb's version includes in-frame clones alone and lacks a portion of them. This table has approximately 180,000 clones, 75% to 90% appearing once. Specimen: peripheral blood, collected 28 days after the second dose of the MenACWY control vaccine. These receptors were collected from an adult who received the MenACWY meningococcal vaccine as a control.

This clone was detected only once. This chain's CDR3 is CASSSPSGGSYNEQFF. The CDR3 DNA reads TGTGCCAGCAGCTCCCCCAGCGGGGGCTCCTACAATGAGCAGTTCTTC. The chain has TRBV7-2 and TRBJ2-1; 8 bases fit TRBD2. Losses at the gene ends were 4 bases for V and 0 bases for J; bases not matched to a gene: 5. The CDR3 has 16 residues. CDR1 and CDR2 (germline): SGHTA, FQGNSA.

V gene TRBV5-6 combines with J gene TRBJ1-5, with a weak D call TRBD1 (5 bases). Germline CDR1 is SGHDT and CDR2 is YYEEEE. The CDR3 is made up of 16 amino acids. Between the trimmed V and J ends, which lost 4 bases and 9 bases, there was a span of 23 bases. CDR3 sequence reads: CASSNRGGGDLGPQHF. CDR3 DNA sequence: TGTGCCAGCAGCAACCGGGGTGGAGGGGACCTAGGGCCCCAGCATTTT.

This clone was picked up a small number of times. The J gene is TRBJ2-7, the V gene TRBV19; 12 bases align to TRBD2. The length of the CDR3 is 14 residues. V trimming: 7 bases; J trimming: 3 bases; junction bases outside the gene matches: 4. Germline lookup yields CDR1 LNHDA and CDR2 SQIVND (reference sequence). CDR3 nucleotide sequence: TGTGCCAGTACTACGACTAGCGGGAGCTACGAGCAGTACTTC. Its protein is CASTTTSGSYEQYF.

The J gene is TRBJ1-1, the V gene TRBV30; TRBD1 is a possible D gene (6 bases). The V gene's germline CDR1 is GTSNPN and CDR2 SVGIG (reference sequence). CDR3 length equals 16 residues. With 1 base removed from V and 6 bases from J, the gap between germline ends came to 21 bases. The CDR3 nucleotides read TGTGCCTGGAGTGCCAGAAGCCGGGGGGCGGGGGCTGAAGCTTTCTTT. Translating it yields CAWSARSRGAGAEAFF.

The chain uses TRBV3-1 (or the pseudogene TRBV3-2) and TRBJ1-1, with 7 bases identical to TRBD1. Germline CDR1 reads LGHDT; CDR2 reads YNNKEL (reference sequence). With V trimmed by 4 bases and J by 4 bases, 18 bases remained unmatched. This CDR3 has 18 amino acids. CDR3 bases: TGTGCCAGCAGCCTTTACACCCGACAGGGCCCCTACGGCACTGAAGCTTTCTTT. Its translation is CASSLYTRQGPYGTEAFF.

The CDR3: CASSLMSPEVGEKLFF. The CDR3 nucleotides read TGTGCCAGCAGCTTAATGAGCCCGGAGGTGGGAGAAAAACTGTTTTTT. V gene TRBV7-2 combines with J gene TRBJ1-4, with D unresolved. The V gene lost 2 bases and the J gene lost 8 bases, with 18 bases spanning the gap. Germline V gives CDR1 SGHTA, CDR2 FQGNSA. This CDR3 has 16 amino acids.

J is TRBJ1-4 and V is TRBV5-1; no firm D call. The CDR3 loop spans 13 amino acids. CDR1 SGHRS and CDR2 YFSETQ come from the germline V gene. Deletions cut 5 bases from V and 0 bases from J, with 5 bases between. The CDR3 DNA reads TGCGCCAGCAGGGGCACAACTAATGAAAAACTGTTTTTT. It yields the protein CASRGTTNEKLFF. Full variable domain (outside the CDR3, taken from reference TRBV5-1 and TRBJ1-4): KAGVTQTPRYLIKTRGQQVTLSCSPISGHRSVSWYQQTPGQGLQFLFEYFSETQRNKGNFPGRFSGRQFSNSRSEMNVSTLELGDSALYLCASRGTTNEKLFFGSGTQLSVL.

CDR3 amino acids: CASRDRWLAGVGSDTQYF. CDR3 bases: TGCGCCAGCAGGGATCGGTGGCTAGCGGGAGTAGGATCAGATACGCAGTATTTT. The chain uses TRBV5-1 and TRBJ2-3; the match to TRBD2 covers 10 bases. Germline V lookup: CDR1 SGHRS, CDR2 YFSETQ. This CDR3 region has 18 residues. V shed 5 bases, J shed 4 bases, and the junction held 16 bases outside the gene matches. The whole variable domain, remainder taken from reference TRBV5-1 and TRBJ2-3, is KAGVTQTPRYLIKTRGQQVTLSCSPISGHRSVSWYQQTPGQGLQFLFEYFSETQRNKGNFPGRFSGRQFSNSRSEMNVSTLELGDSALYLCASRDRWLAGVGSDTQYFGPGTRLTVL.

The J gene is TRBJ2-7, the V gene TRBV12-3 or TRBV12-4, with unresolved D. V was shortened by 5 bases and J by 3 bases, with 5 bases between the two germline ends. The CDR3 loop spans 11 amino acids. The DNA for the CDR3 is TGTGCCAGCAGTAACTACTACGAGCAGTACTTC. Its translation: CASSNYYEQYF.

The chain employs TRBV5-1 and TRBJ2-7, with 7 nucleotides matching TRBD1. CDR3 length: 14 amino acids. V was clipped by 7 bases and J by 0 bases; unmatched bases: 7. Looked up from germline, CDR1 is SGHRS and CDR2 is YFSETQ. The CDR3 sequence: CASQDRPASYEQYF. CDR3 nucleotide sequence: TGCGCCAGCCAGGACAGGCCCGCCTCCTACGAGCAGTACTTC.

The rearrangement uses TRBV28 and TRBJ1-2, with TRBD1 matching over 8 bases. This CDR3 comprises 16 residues. Germline-derived CDR1 and CDR2 are MDHEN and SYDVKM. The J segment lost 1 base and the V segment lost 6 bases, leaving 10 bases of the junction unmatched. The CDR3 DNA sequence: TGTGCCAGCAGAGCACAGGGGGACCCCCTTAACTATGGCTACACCTTC. This sequence encodes CASRAQGDPLNYGYTF.